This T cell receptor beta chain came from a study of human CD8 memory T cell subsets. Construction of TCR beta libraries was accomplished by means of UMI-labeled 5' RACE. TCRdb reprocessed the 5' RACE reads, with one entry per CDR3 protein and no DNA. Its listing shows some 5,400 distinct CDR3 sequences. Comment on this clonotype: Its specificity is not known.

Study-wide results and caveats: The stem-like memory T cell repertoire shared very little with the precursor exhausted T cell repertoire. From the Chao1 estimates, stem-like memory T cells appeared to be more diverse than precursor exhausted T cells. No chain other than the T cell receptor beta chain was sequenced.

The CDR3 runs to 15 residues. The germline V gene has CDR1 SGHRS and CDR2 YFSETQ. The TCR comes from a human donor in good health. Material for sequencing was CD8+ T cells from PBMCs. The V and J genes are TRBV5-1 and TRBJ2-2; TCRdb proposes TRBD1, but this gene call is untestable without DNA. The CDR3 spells CASGPRDSNTGELFF.